This TCR beta chain was sequenced during a study of blood T cell repertoires in COVID-19. At the level of the study: COVID-19 samples, acute and convalescent, were from the United States, Italy and Spain. PBMCs, B-cell-depleted T cells, or T cells were the source of the cDNA or gDNA that made up the material.

Per the original methods: From reference gene primer amplification, estimates of nucleated cell counts were derived. TCRdb's copy holds only in-frame clones and misses some; the assay was immunoSEQ multiplex PCR. The V and J calls and clone size are taken from that table; D and trimming were inferred from the DNA. The data hold about 160,000 clones, with over 80% observed a single time. This CDR3 region has 12 residues. Trimming cost V 6 bases and J 4 bases; bases outside gene matches: 2. The V call is TRBV12-3 or TRBV12-4, the J call TRBJ1-2; TRBD1 matches 7 bases. The TCR sequence derives from a woman older than 75 with active or convalescent COVID-19. The material sequenced was peripheral blood. The CDR3, as DNA: TGTGCCAGCAGGCGGACAGGCTATGGCTACACCTTC. Protein product: CASRRTGYGYTF.